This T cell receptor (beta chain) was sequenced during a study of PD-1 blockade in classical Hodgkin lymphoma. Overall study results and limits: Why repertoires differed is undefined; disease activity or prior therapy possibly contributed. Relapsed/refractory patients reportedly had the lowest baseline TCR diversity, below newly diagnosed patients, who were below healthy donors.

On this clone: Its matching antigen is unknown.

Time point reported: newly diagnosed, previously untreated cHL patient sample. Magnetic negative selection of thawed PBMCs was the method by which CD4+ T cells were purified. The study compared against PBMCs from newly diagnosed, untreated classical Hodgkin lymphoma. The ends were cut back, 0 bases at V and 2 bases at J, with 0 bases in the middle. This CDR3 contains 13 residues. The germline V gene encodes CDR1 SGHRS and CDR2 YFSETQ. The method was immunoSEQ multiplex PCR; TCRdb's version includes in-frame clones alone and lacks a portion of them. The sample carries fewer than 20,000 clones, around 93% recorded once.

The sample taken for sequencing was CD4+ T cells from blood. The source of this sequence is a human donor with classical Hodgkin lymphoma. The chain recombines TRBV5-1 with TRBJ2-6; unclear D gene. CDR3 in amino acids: CASSLAGANVLTF. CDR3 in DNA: TGCGCCAGCAGCTTGGCTGGGGCCAACGTCCTGACTTTC. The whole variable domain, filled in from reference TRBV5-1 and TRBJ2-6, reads KAGVTQTPRYLIKTRGQQVTLSCSPISGHRSVSWYQQTPGQGLQFLFEYFSETQRNKGNFPGRFSGRQFSNSRSEMNVSTLELGDSALYLCASSLAGANVLTFGAGSRLTVL.